The rows below give T cell receptor beta chains drawn from one sample of a study of T cell responses to AZD1222 COVID-19 vaccine. Measured with immunoSEQ multiplex PCR; TCRdb has only the in-frame clones, and not every one. The data contain 150,000 or so clones, about nine tenths of them singletons. The sample consisted of peripheral blood, taken on day 0 of AZD1222 vaccination. The receptors stem from an adult in good health. Both conserved end residues are part of each CDR3. Fields, in order: clone size, D gene, V gene, J gene, CDR3 DNA, CDR3 protein. A D gene is named only where the DNA matches it firmly. Clone size, where shown, is once, few, many, or a class for clones that have expanded.

>-|-|TRBV7-9|TRBJ1-5
TGTGCCAGCAGCTTAGGAGGGGTTCAGCCCCAGCATTTT
CASSLGGVQPQHF
>medium-sized|TRBD1|TRBV3-1/TRBV3-2|TRBJ1-6
TGTGCCAGCAGCCTGGGACAGGGGAAGTCACCCCTCCACTTT
CASSLGQGKSPLHF
>-|-|TRBV2|TRBJ1-2
TGTGCCAGCAGTGTTGGGGGCGATGGCTACACCTTC
CASSVGGDGYTF
>-|-|TRBV27|TRBJ2-1
TGTGCCAGCAGTTTATCACATCCGGGGGATGAGCAGTTCTTC
CASSLSHPGDEQFF
>once|TRBD1|TRBV7-9|TRBJ1-2
TGTGCCAGCAGCGCTGGACAGGGAATAGACTATGGCTACACCTTC
CASSAGQGIDYGYTF
>-|-|TRBV9|TRBJ1-3
TGTGCCAGCAGCGTAGTGGGGGAAACCATATATTTT
CASSVVGETIYF
>-|TRBD2|TRBV6-2/TRBV6-3|TRBJ2-7
TGTGCCAGCAGTTACGCTAGCGGGGGGGCTGCGACCTACGAGCAGTACTTC
CASSYASGGAATYEQYF
>-|TRBD1|TRBV28|TRBJ1-2
TGTGCCAGCAGTAGGACAGGGGAAGGGTATGGCTACACCTTC
CASSRTGEGYGYTF
>-|-|TRBV9|TRBJ2-1
TGTGCCAGCAGCATCGAGATCAGGGGGACTTCCTACAATGAGCAGTTCTTC
CASSIEIRGTSYNEQFF
>once|-|TRBV12-3/TRBV12-4|TRBJ1-1
TGTGCCAGCAGTTCCGGACCGAACACTGAAGCTTTCTTT
CASSSGPNTEAFF
>-|TRBD1|TRBV19|TRBJ2-5
TGTGCCAGTAGTGGTCGGGGACAGGGTAGCGAGACCCAGTACTTC
CASSGRGQGSETQYF
>-|-|TRBV4-3|TRBJ2-3
TGCGCCAGCAGCCAAGTCGCGGGGGCCCCCACAGATACGCAGTATTTT
CASSQVAGAPTDTQYF
>once|-|TRBV4-1|TRBJ1-1
TGCGCCAGCAGCCAAGGACGTCTGGGGAACAGTATGAACACTGAAGCTTTCTTT
CASSQGRLGNSMNTEAFF
>-|TRBD1|TRBV11-2|TRBJ1-2
TGTGCCAGCAGCTCCGCCGGACAGGGTGGAACAGGCTACACCTTC
CASSSAGQGGTGYTF
>-|-|TRBV29-1|TRBJ1-1
TGCAGCGCCACTCGTCAATACACTGAAGCTTTCTTT
CSATRQYTEAFF
>-|-|TRBV23-1|TRBJ1-1
TGCGCCAGCAGTCAACAAAGGAGGGACCCTGAAGCTTTCTTT
CASSQQRRDPEAFF
>-|-|TRBV10-1|TRBJ2-2
TGCGCCAGCAGTCCCGTGAGGGGGGTCGGGGAGCTGTTTTTT
CASSPVRGVGELFF
>-|-|TRBV12-5|TRBJ1-5
TGTGCTAGTGGTTTGTCGGGGAGCAATCAGCCCCAGCATTTT
CASGLSGSNQPQHF
>-|-|TRBV7-9|TRBJ1-5
TGTGCCAGCAGCTTAGGTTATGGGACGGAGAATAGCAATCAGCCCCAGCATTTT
CASSLGYGTENSNQPQHF
>-|-|TRBV15|TRBJ1-1
TGTGCCACCAGCAGAGAAGGCACTTATGGTGAAGCTTTCTTT
CATSREGTYGEAFF
>-|-|TRBV10-2|TRBJ1-3
TGCGCCAGCAGTTACGGTCCCAGCTCTGGAAACACCATATATTTT
CASSYGPSSGNTIYF
>-|-|TRBV7-3|TRBJ1-3
TGTGCCAGCAGTAGCGCGGGGGGCATTGGAAACACCATATATTTT
CASSSAGGIGNTIYF
>-|TRBD1|TRBV6-5|TRBJ1-5
TGTGCCAGCAGGACTGACAGGGGGCATCAGCCCCAGCATTTT
CASRTDRGHQPQHF
>-|-|TRBV27|TRBJ2-3
TGTGCCAGCAGTGGGCTCGCAGATACGCAGTATTTT
CASSGLADTQYF
>-|TRBD1|TRBV4-1|TRBJ2-7
TGCGCCAGCAGCCAAGCTGGGACAGGGGGCCTCTACGAGCAGTACTTC
CASSQAGTGGLYEQYF
>-|-|TRBV6-1|TRBJ1-1
TGTGCCAGCAGTGACCGTGGACGGGGGAACACTGAAGCTTTCTTT
CASSDRGRGNTEAFF
>-|TRBD1|TRBV4-1|TRBJ1-4
TGCGCCAGCAGCCAAGACGGGACAGGGGATGAAAAACTGTTTTTT
CASSQDGTGDEKLFF
>-|TRBD1|TRBV27|TRBJ1-2
TGTGCCAGCAGTTACACAGGGGGCGGCTATGGCTACACCTTC
CASSYTGGGYGYTF
>-|-|TRBV13|TRBJ2-7
TGTGCCAGCAGCCCGGACAGTAGCTCCTACGAGCAGTACTTC
CASSPDSSSYEQYF
>-|-|TRBV5-6|TRBJ1-4
TGTGCCAGCAGCTTGGAGGGCAGCGTAAATGAAAAACTGTTTTTT
CASSLEGSVNEKLFF
>-|-|TRBV7-2|TRBJ2-5
TGTGCCAGCAGCTATTCCGGGGGCGGGGCGGAGACCCAGTACTTC
CASSYSGGGAETQYF